These 29 T cell receptor beta chains came from one sample sequenced in a study of regulatory T cells in long-lasting Graves disease. As for time point: newly diagnosed GD, antithyroid drugs for less than 3 months. PBMC-derived RNA was used for the TCR library. In building TCR beta libraries, iRepertoire HTBI primers were used together with Arm-PCR of CDR3 regions. In TCRdb, the multiplex PCR reads were re-called with MiXCR into one record per CDR3 protein. The sample consists of about 460,000 distinct CDR3 sequences, 12% to 15% of them appearing once. The sample also formed part of further work on T cells in Graves' hyperthyroidism and ophthalmopathy.

The specimen was peripheral blood mononuclear cells (PBMCs), collected at new diagnosis, from a patient treated with antithyroid drugs. These receptors all stem from a woman aged 45 to 65 with Graves disease.

With regard to this clonotype: Relative to the germline gene, one junction end is altered; a read error may explain this. This chain joins TRBV7-7 and TRBJ2-3; 7 nucleotides agree with TRBD2. The CDR3 totals 16 residues. Germline CDR1 is SSHAT and CDR2 is FNYEAQ (reference sequence). DNA of the CDR3: TGTGCTAGCAGCTTGTTAGTGGGAGGGCCTACAGATACGCAGTATTTT. Its translation is CASSLLVGGPTDTQYF.

This clonotype was detected ten times or more. The CDR3 DNA reads TGTGCCAGCAGTGCGTGGGAGCCCCGGTCCAATGAGCAGTTCTTC. Translating gives CASSAWEPRSNEQFF. The chain employs TRBV2 and TRBJ2-1, with a possible D match to TRBD2 (5 bases). V gave up 4 bases and J gave up 6 bases, with 16 bases separating them. The CDR3 consists of 15 residues. Germline loops: CDR1 SNHLY, CDR2 FYNNEI.

This clonotype was recorded many times. This rearrangement joins TRBV5-1 to TRBJ2-7; D is unclear. From germline, CDR1 is SGHRS and CDR2 YFSETQ. Trimming took off 0 bases at V and 3 bases at J, with 13 bases between the two ends. The CDR3 is 15 amino acids. CDR3: CASSLGQASYYEQYF. The CDR3 bases are TGCGCCAGCAGCTTGGGGCAGGCCAGTTACTACGAGCAGTACTTC.

This clonotype was picked up many times. This rearrangement joins TRBV3-1 to TRBJ1-2; weak D call: TRBD1 (5 bases). Germline V gene data show CDR1 as LGHDT and CDR2 as YNNKEL (reference sequence). Trimming took 1 base from V and 8 from J, leaving 8 bases between them. The CDR3 sequence is 12 residues long. The CDR3 spells CASSQGGHGYTF. The CDR3 nucleotides are TGTGCCAGCAGCCAAGGGGGCCACGGCTACACCTTC.

With respect to this clonotype: Germline is not matched at one junction end, which may reflect a read error. The chain links TRBV7-9 to TRBJ2-1, with 11 bases that match TRBD2. The germline gives CDR1 SEHNR, CDR2 FQNEAQ (reference sequence). This CDR3 is 15 amino acids long. Written as DNA, the CDR3 is TGTGCCAGCAGCCTAGCGGGAGGAAGGGAGAATGAGCAGTTCTTC. Encoded protein: CASSLAGGRENEQFF.

This clonotype appeared many times. The V gene is TRBV11-2, the J gene TRBJ2-7, with D unresolved. The germline V gene has CDR1 SGHAT and CDR2 FQNNGV. The CDR3 runs 15 residues. Trimming took 8 bases from V and 2 from J, leaving 19 bases between them. CDR3 in amino acids: CASGPLWRQPYEQYF. As DNA, the CDR3 is TGTGCCAGCGGCCCTTTGTGGCGTCAACCCTACGAGCAGTACTTC.

The chain uses TRBV7-8 and TRBJ1-1; D remains unclear. This CDR3 comprises 15 residues. Germline CDR1 and CDR2: SGHVS and FQNEAQ. The V end was cut by 4 bases, the J end by 3 bases, with 15 bases between. CDR3 nucleotide sequence: TGTGCCAGCAGCTCGAGGGAGGCCTGGGACACTGAAGCTTTCTTT. Encoded protein: CASSSREAWDTEAFF. The full variable domain, completed using reference TRBV7-8 and TRBJ1-1, is GAGVSQSPRYKVAKRGQDVALRCDPISGHVSLFWYQQALGQGPEFLTYFQNEAQLDKSGLPSDRFFAERPEGSVSTLKIQRTQQEDSAVYLCASSSREAWDTEAFFGQGTRLTVV.

The V call is TRBV24-1, the J call TRBJ2-3; the D call may be TRBD1 or TRBD2 (6 bases each). The CDR3 covers 17 residues. Deletions cut 1 base from V and 6 bases from J, with 19 bases between. The germline V gene has CDR1 KGHDR and CDR2 SFDVKD. The CDR3 DNA sequence: TGTGCCACCAGTGATTTCGGACAGCCCGGCCGGGGGGATACGCAGTATTTT. It codes for CATSDFGQPGRGDTQYF.

This clonotype was counted a few times. The gene calls are TRBV30 and TRBJ1-1; TRBD1 matches 7 bases. The CDR3 runs to 14 residues. Looked up from germline, CDR1 is GTSNPN and CDR2 is SVGIG (reference sequence). The V segment lost 3 bases and the J segment 4 bases; nucleotides outside the gene matches: 8. Here the CDR3 reads CAWRVKGALTEAFF. CDR3 bases: TGTGCCTGGAGAGTTAAGGGGGCTCTCACTGAAGCTTTCTTT.

This clonotype was detected ten times or more. The chain employs TRBV28 and TRBJ1-3; D unresolved. The CDR3 is 14 amino acids. In germline, CDR1 is MDHEN, CDR2 SYDVKM. Trimming took 7 bases from V and 2 from J, leaving 12 bases between them. The CDR3 reads CASTPRLAGNTIYF. The DNA of the CDR3 is TGTGCCAGCACCCCTCGGTTGGCTGGAAACACCATATATTTT. The entire variable domain, with the rest obtained from reference TRBV28 and TRBJ1-3, is as follows: DVKVTQSSRYLVKRTGEKVFLECVQDMDHENMFWYRQDPGLGLRLIYFSYDVKMKEKGDIPEGYSVSREKKERFSLILESASTNQTSMYLCASTPRLAGNTIYFGEGSWLTVV.

This clonotype appeared many times. The V gene is TRBV30, the J gene TRBJ2-1; TRBD2 matches 7 bases. The germline V gene encodes CDR1 GTSNPN and CDR2 SVGIG (reference sequence). The J segment lost 4 bases and the V segment lost 4 bases, leaving 10 bases of the junction unmatched. The CDR3 length is 15 residues. CDR3 DNA: TGTGCCTGGATAGGTGGCGGGAGTGTTTACAATGAGCAGTTCTTC. Translated: CAWIGGGSVYNEQFF.

This clonotype was counted many times. CDR3 loop: CASSLGGAEDQPQHF. DNA of the CDR3: TGTGCCAGCAGTTTAGGGGGCGCCGAAGATCAGCCCCAGCATTTT. V and J are TRBV5-5 and TRBJ1-5, with 7 bases aligning to TRBD1. The CDR3 spans 15 residues. The trim removed 5 bases at V and 5 bases at J, leaving 10 bases unmatched. Germline V lookup: CDR1 SGHKS, CDR2 YYEKEE (reference sequence).

This clonotype was counted at least ten times. The gene calls are TRBV6-1 and TRBJ1-1, with 8 bases fitting TRBD1. The CDR3 is 14 residues long. The junction had 9 bases not matched to a gene; V was cut back by 7 bases and J by 5 bases. Germline V CDR1 and CDR2: MNHNS, SASEGT. The CDR3 nucleotides are TGTGCCAGCAACCCAGCAGGGGGCCCAACTGAAGCTTTCTTT. Translation: CASNPAGGPTEAFF.

This clonotype was seen many times. The genes are TRBV2 and TRBJ2-7, with D unresolved. In germline, CDR1 is SNHLY, CDR2 FYNNEI. This CDR3 comprises 11 residues. The V end lost 4 bases, the J end lost 3 bases, and 4 bases lay between the germline ends. In DNA form, the CDR3 reads TGTGCCAGCAGTGTCTTCTACGAGCAGTACTTC. This codes for CASSVFYEQYF. Full variable domain (rest looked up from reference TRBV2 and TRBJ2-7): EPEVTQTPSHQVTQMGQEVILRCVPISNHLYFYWYRQILGQKVEFLVSFYNNEISEKSEIFDDQFSVERPDGSNFTLKIRSTKLEDSAMYFCASSVFYEQYFGPGTRLTVT.

This clonotype was detected many times. DNA for the CDR3: TGCGCCAGCAGGCCGATAAACCAGGGGGCCCCACCCTACGAGCAGTACTTC. It is translated as CASRPINQGAPPYEQYF. This chain connects TRBV5-1 to TRBJ2-7; 8 nucleotides agree with TRBD1. J gave up 2 bases and V 5 bases, and 15 bases lay outside the gene matches. The CDR3 is 17 residues long. CDR1 and CDR2 from the germline V gene are SGHRS and YFSETQ. The full variable domain, rest sourced from reference TRBV5-1 and TRBJ2-7, is KAGVTQTPRYLIKTRGQQVTLSCSPISGHRSVSWYQQTPGQGLQFLFEYFSETQRNKGNFPGRFSGRQFSNSRSEMNVSTLELGDSALYLCASRPINQGAPPYEQYFGPGTRLTVT.

This clonotype came up many times. CDR3 sequence: CAWSGQALGSPLHF. The CDR3 region has the DNA TGTGCCTGGAGTGGACAGGCCTTGGGTTCACCCCTCCACTTT. This sequence joins TRBV30 and TRBJ1-6; possibly TRBD1 for D (6 bases). V dropped 1 base and J dropped 9 bases, with 13 bases sitting between them. CDR3 size: 14 residues. Germline lookup yields CDR1 GTSNPN and CDR2 SVGIG (reference sequence).

This clonotype was seen a handful of times. The chain recombines TRBV11-3 with TRBJ2-3, with a tentative D call TRBD1 (5 bases). Trimming removed 4 bases at V and 8 bases at J, with 13 bases between. Germline V CDR1 and CDR2: SGHNT, YENEEA. The CDR3 length is 13 residues. The CDR3 reads CASSSNYQGTQYF. The CDR3 DNA reads TGTGCCAGCAGCTCGAATTACCAGGGTACGCAGTATTTT.

This clonotype occurred a few times. V gene TRBV5-1 combines with J gene TRBJ2-3; D is perhaps TRBD2 (6 bases). Germline CDR1 reads SGHRS; CDR2 reads YFSETQ. V was clipped by 6 bases and J by 2 bases, with 13 bases between them. This CDR3 region has 14 residues. CDR3 in DNA: TGCGCCAGCACTCTCGGGACTTCCACAGATACGCAGTATTTT. Translating gives CASTLGTSTDTQYF.

This clonotype has ten or more counts. The chain has TRBV27 and TRBJ2-6, with D perhaps TRBD1 (5 bases). The ends were cut back, 5 bases at V and 0 bases at J, with 14 bases in the middle. Germline CDR1 MNHEY, CDR2 SMNVEV (reference sequence). The CDR3 covers 17 residues. DNA for the CDR3: TGTGCCAGCAGTCGGGCAGGGATTATCTCTGGGGCCAACGTCCTGACTTTC. Protein product: CASSRAGIISGANVLTF.

At least ten counts were recorded for this clonotype. V gene TRBV5-1 combines with J gene TRBJ1-3; TRBD1 matches 10 bases. The CDR3 sequence is 15 residues long. Germline V gene data show CDR1 as SGHRS and CDR2 as YFSETQ. V trimming: 4 bases; J trimming: 4 bases; junction bases outside the gene matches: 5. The CDR3: CASSRQGARGNTIYF. CDR3 nucleotide sequence: TGCGCCAGCAGCAGACAGGGGGCGCGGGGAAACACCATATATTTT.

Ten or more counts support this clonotype. The V call is TRBV19, the J call TRBJ1-2; 7 bases align to TRBD1. Germline-derived CDR1 and CDR2 are LNHDA and SQIVND (reference sequence). V trimming: 4 bases; J trimming: 3 bases; junction bases outside the gene matches: 5. This CDR3 comprises 14 residues. The CDR3 DNA reads as TGTGCCAGTAGTAAGGGCGACAGGGACTATGGCTACACCTTC. Protein sequence: CASSKGDRDYGYTF.

V is TRBV6-1 and J is TRBJ2-1; 7 bases fit TRBD2. The length of the CDR3 is 11 residues. The V segment lost 5 bases and the J segment 8 bases; nucleotides outside the gene matches: 0. Germline CDR1 is MNHNS and CDR2 is SASEGT. CDR3 sequence reads: CASSRGDEQFF. The CDR3 coding sequence is TGTGCCAGCAGTCGGGGGGATGAGCAGTTCTTC.

The CDR3 spells CASSIEQGREQYF. The CDR3 DNA reads as TGTGCCAGCAGCATCGAACAGGGGCGGGAGCAGTACTTC. V gene TRBV7-9 combines with J gene TRBJ2-7; TRBD1 matches 7 bases. Looked up from germline, CDR1 is SEHNR and CDR2 is FQNEAQ (reference sequence). The CDR3 totals 13 residues. Trimming took 5 bases from V and 7 from J; bases not matched to a gene: 8.

The CDR3 spells CASSQTSGSSYNEQFF. CDR3 nucleotide sequence: TGTGCCAGCAGCCAGACTAGCGGGAGCTCCTACAATGAGCAGTTCTTC. The V gene is TRBV7-6, the J gene TRBJ2-1; TRBD2 matches at 12 bases. Trimming cost V 5 bases and J 0 bases; bases outside gene matches: 2. The V gene's germline CDR1 is SGHVS and CDR2 FNYEAQ. The CDR3 runs 16 residues.

This clonotype was seen many times. The chain recombines TRBV6-2 or TRBV6-3 with TRBJ2-3; no clear D. The CDR3 covers 14 residues. Germline lookup yields CDR1 MNHEY and CDR2 SVGEGT. The ends were cut back, 0 bases at V and 10 bases at J, with 14 bases in the middle. In DNA, the CDR3 is TGTGCCAGCAGTTACTCTTCCGAGTTAGGAGCGCAGTATTTT. Amino acid sequence: CASSYSSELGAQYF.

CDR3 in amino acids: CSAPIPGTSGSKHQETQYF. The CDR3 nucleotides read TGCAGTGCTCCGATTCCCGGGACTAGCGGGAGCAAACACCAAGAGACCCAGTACTTC. The chain is built from TRBV20-1 and TRBJ2-5; 14 positions match TRBD2. The CDR3 runs 19 residues. Germline lookup yields CDR1 DFQATT and CDR2 SNEGSKA (reference sequence). V dropped 5 bases and J dropped 0; count of bases not matched to a gene: 14.

This clonotype was observed many times. The CDR3 region is CASSRPEQAHEQYF. The CDR3 nucleotides read TGTGCCAGCAGCCGCCCTGAACAGGCCCACGAGCAGTACTTC. The chain couples TRBV11-2 to TRBJ2-7, with D possibly matching TRBD1 (5 bases). Germline V gives CDR1 SGHAT, CDR2 FQNNGV. This CDR3 contains 14 residues. The V gene lost 5 bases and the J gene lost 5 bases, with 16 bases spanning the gap.

This clonotype was seen ten or more times. The DNA of the CDR3 is TGCAGTGCTAGAGTCGGGTCTCGAAGCTACGAGCAGTACTTC. Translation: CSARVGSRSYEQYF. This chain uses TRBV20-1 with TRBJ2-7; D is unclear. CDR3 length equals 14 residues. CDR1 DFQATT and CDR2 SNEGSKA come from the germline V gene (reference sequence). V lost 1 base, J lost 3 bases, and 13 bases lay in between.

This clonotype was counted only a few times. The chain is built from TRBV28 and TRBJ2-7; 11 bases agree with TRBD2. The CDR3 is made up of 15 amino acids. Germline CDR1 reads MDHEN; CDR2 reads SYDVKM. With V trimmed by 5 bases and J by 7 bases, 10 bases remained unmatched. CDR3: CASSLGTSGSWEQYF. The DNA of the CDR3 is TGTGCCAGCAGTCTCGGGACTAGCGGATCTTGGGAGCAGTACTTC. The entire variable domain, with the rest obtained from reference TRBV28 and TRBJ2-7, is as follows: DVKVTQSSRYLVKRTGEKVFLECVQDMDHENMFWYRQDPGLGLRLIYFSYDVKMKEKGDIPEGYSVSREKKERFSLILESASTNQTSMYLCASSLGTSGSWEQYFGPGTRLTVT.